The rows below give T cell receptor beta chains drawn from one sample of a study of T cell repertoires in cytomegalovirus infection. Which antigens these TCRs recognize remains unknown. One entry per CDR3 protein, called by TCRdb with MiXCR from the reads. Of over 100,000 distinct CDR3 sequences detected, about 30% appear once; the ten largest clones hold around 80%. This specimen consisted of CD8+ T cells from cultured PBMCs, obtained from culture after CMV antigen stimulation. The receptors shown here come from a human donor in good health (CMV status not recorded). Some clones in this sample may be carry-over from other donors' samples. Both conserved end residues are part of each CDR3. D genes are given only for firm matches. The size entry is marked missing in some rows and otherwise reads once, few, many or a size class.

TRBJ2-5 | TRBV12-3/TRBV12-4 | 13 | NA | NA | CASSPGSGETQYF | TGTGCCAGCAGTCCCGGATCCGGGGAGACCCAGTACTTC
TRBJ2-7 | TRBV18 | 13 | NA | NA | CASSPPQGNEQYF | TGTGCCAGCTCACCACCACAGGGAAACGAGCAGTACTTC
TRBJ2-7 | TRBV7-6 | 17 | many | TRBD2 | CASSHPASGGDSYEQYF | TGTGCCAGCAGCCACCCTGCTAGCGGGGGGGACTCCTACGAGCAGTACTTC
TRBJ1-4 | TRBV2 | 13 | many | NA | CASRHRVEEKLFF | TGTGCCAGCAGACACAGGGTCGAGGAAAAACTGTTTTTT
TRBJ2-3 | TRBV7-2 | 13 | many | NA | CASSFPEEDTQYF | TGTGCCAGCAGCTTTCCCGAAGAAGATACGCAGTATTTT
TRBJ2-1 | TRBV19 | 15 | few | TRBD2 | CASSASGGAYNEQFF | TGTGCCAGTAGTGCTAGCGGGGGAGCTTACAATGAGCAGTTCTTC
TRBJ2-4 | TRBV7-6 | 16 | many | TRBD2 | CASSPQLAGGKNIQYF | TGTGCCAGCAGCCCTCAACTAGCGGGGGGCAAAAACATTCAGTACTTC
TRBJ1-5 | TRBV19 | 12 | many | NA | CASSIAGWPQHF | TGTGCCAGTAGTATAGCGGGCTGGCCCCAGCATTTT
TRBJ2-7 | TRBV2 | 15 | few | NA | CASKLSAVGVYEQYF | TGTGCCAGCAAGTTAAGCGCGGTCGGAGTCTACGAGCAGTACTTC
TRBJ2-5 | TRBV7-9 | 15 | many | NA | CASSLAEGGQETQYF | TGTGCCAGCAGCTTAGCGGAGGGGGGGCAAGAGACCCAGTACTTC
TRBJ1-1 | TRBV19 | 15 | many | TRBD1 | CASIKGTGPHTEAFF | TGTGCCAGTATCAAAGGGACAGGCCCACACACTGAAGCTTTCTTT
TRBJ1-1 | TRBV7-8 | 14 | many | NA | CASSLRIAGVEAFF | TGTGCCAGCAGCTTAAGAATCGCAGGGGTTGAAGCTTTCTTT
TRBJ2-1 | TRBV13 | 16 | NA | NA | CASSTLQRGSYNEQFF | TGTGCCAGCAGCACCCTACAGAGAGGCTCCTACAATGAGCAGTTCTTC
TRBJ2-5 | TRBV28 | 15 | NA | NA | CASSPARVAKETQYF | TGTGCCAGCAGCCCTGCCCGGGTCGCCAAAGAGACCCAGTACTTC
TRBJ2-5 | TRBV7-8 | 13 | few | NA | CASSLTREETQYF | TGTGCCAGCAGCCTGACTAGGGAAGAGACCCAGTACTTC
TRBJ2-1 | TRBV25-1 | 16 | NA | TRBD1 | CASSELGQATYNEQFF | TGTGCCAGCAGTGAACTCGGACAGGCGACCTACAATGAGCAGTTCTTC
TRBJ2-1 | TRBV4-1 | 16 | NA | TRBD1 | CASSQGRQGAFNEQFF | TGCGCCAGCAGCCAAGGTAGACAGGGGGCTTTCAATGAGCAGTTCTTC
TRBJ2-2 | TRBV7-7 | 17 | few | TRBD1 | CASSSLGDREDTGELFF | TGTGCCAGCAGCTCCCTGGGGGACAGGGAGGACACCGGGGAGCTGTTTTTT
TRBJ2-7 | TRBV4-1 | 16 | many | TRBD1 | CASSQSDRGGFYEQYF | TGCGCCAGCAGCCAATCCGACAGGGGGGGATTCTACGAGCAGTACTTC
TRBJ1-2 | TRBV7-9 | 14 | many | TRBD1 | CASSSPWTGDGYTF | TGTGCCAGCAGCTCACCCTGGACAGGGGATGGCTACACCTTC
TRBJ2-3 | TRBV7-8 | 18 | NA | NA | CASSFDAHGTPSTDTQYF | TGTGCCAGCAGCTTTGATGCGCATGGGACACCTAGCACAGATACGCAGTATTTT
TRBJ2-5 | TRBV5-4 | 14 | NA | NA | CASSTGTTQETQYF | TGTGCCAGCAGCACCGGGACAACCCAAGAGACCCAGTACTTC
TRBJ1-4 | TRBV18 | 15 | once | TRBD1 | CASSPPTGINEKLFF | TGTGCCAGCTCACCACCGACAGGGATTAATGAAAAACTGTTTTTT
TRBJ2-1 | TRBV11-2 | 17 | NA | NA | CASSQNFPGPASKGQFF | TGTGCCAGCAGCCAGAACTTCCCTGGACCGGCCAGCAAGGGGCAGTTCTTC
TRBJ2-1 | TRBV11-2 | 15 | NA | TRBD1 | CASSLSPLDRGEQFF | TGTGCCAGCAGCTTATCGCCTCTCGACAGGGGTGAGCAGTTCTTC
TRBJ1-6 | TRBV9 | 16 | NA | NA | CASSVVERTYNSPLHF | TGTGCCAGCAGCGTAGTGGAGAGAACCTATAATTCACCCCTCCACTTT
TRBJ1-6 | TRBV19 | 15 | NA | TRBD1 | CASSPGTGWSSPLHF | TGTGCCAGTAGTCCGGGGACAGGGTGGAGTTCACCCCTCCACTTT
TRBJ2-2 | TRBV19 | 15 | NA | NA | CASSITGHGTGELFF | TGTGCCAGTAGTATAACAGGACACGGAACCGGGGAGCTGTTTTTT
TRBJ2-2 | TRBV4-1 | 16 | NA | TRBD1 | CASSQEGTGWDGELFF | TGCGCCAGCAGCCAAGAAGGGACAGGGTGGGACGGGGAGCTGTTTTTT
TRBJ2-5 | TRBV7-9 | 14 | NA | TRBD2 | CASRGGSAAETQYF | TGTGCCAGCAGGGGGGGGTCGGCAGCGGAGACCCAGTACTTC
TRBJ2-3 | TRBV29-1 | 13 | NA | TRBD1 | CSAWTGDTDTQYF | TGCAGCGCCTGGACAGGGGATACAGATACGCAGTATTTT
TRBJ2-5 | TRBV28 | 16 | many | TRBD2 | CASSPLAGVQQETQYF | TGTGCCAGCAGTCCACTAGCGGGGGTTCAACAAGAGACCCAGTACTTC